Presented here are 20 T cell receptor beta chains from one specimen sequenced in a study of CD8 T cells in Susac syndrome. With random hexamers, reverse transcription was performed on about 0.5 to 1 ug of RNA. A single record per CDR3 protein comes from TCRdb applying MiXCR to the immunoSEQ multiplex PCR reads. The repertoire holds 150,000 to 200,000 distinct CDR3 sequences, with 90% to 95% as singletons. The specimen was CD4+ T cells from PBMCs. These receptors all come from a human donor with Susac syndrome.

A single count supports this clonotype. The chain employs TRBV20-1 and TRBJ1-2, with D possibly matching TRBD1 (5 bases). Between the trimmed V and J ends, which lost 0 bases and 4 bases, there was a span of 12 bases. Germline values: CDR1 DFQATT, CDR2 SNEGSKA (reference sequence). This CDR3 contains 14 residues. The CDR3 loop is CSARDPRGSYGYTF. In DNA, the CDR3 is TGCAGTGCTAGAGATCCAAGGGGCAGCTATGGCTACACCTTC.

The V call is TRBV5-6, the J call TRBJ1-5; the D is unclear. The CDR3 totals 15 residues. The germline gives CDR1 SGHDT, CDR2 YYEEEE. Trimming took 1 base from V and 0 from J, leaving 8 bases between them. The CDR3 bases are TGTGCCAGCAGCTTGTTTGTAGGTAGCAATCAGCCCCAGCATTTT. The encoded protein is CASSLFVGSNQPQHF.

V and J are TRBV27 and TRBJ2-7; 9 nucleotides match TRBD2. The CDR3 consists of 15 residues. The V and J ends lost 8 bases and 4 bases, in that order; junction bases with no gene match: 12. The germline V gene has CDR1 MNHEY and CDR2 SMNVEV (reference sequence). The CDR3 nucleotides read TGTGCCAGCTCTTGGAGCGGGGGGATAATTTACGAGCAGTACTTC. Encoded protein: CASSWSGGIIYEQYF.

The rearrangement links TRBV30 to TRBJ2-7; 8 bases are a match to TRBD2. V lost 4 bases, J lost 5 bases, and 16 bases stayed unmatched. The CDR3 loop spans 16 amino acids. CDR1 is GTSNPN and CDR2 is SVGIG in the germline V gene (reference sequence). CDR3 protein: CAWITIEGRGDDEQYF. In DNA form, the CDR3 reads TGTGCCTGGATCACAATCGAGGGGCGGGGGGATGACGAGCAGTACTTC.

The V gene is TRBV15, the J gene TRBJ1-4; no reliable D call. CDR1 is LNHNV, CDR2 YYDKDF, per germline (reference sequence). V was shortened by 1 base and J by 7 bases, with 13 bases between the two germline ends. There are 15 residues in the CDR3. The CDR3 protein is CATSRGGTDREKLFF. The CDR3 DNA is TGTGCCACCAGCAGAGGAGGCACAGATCGTGAAAAACTGTTTTTT.

This clonotype was found a few times. The CDR3 sequence is CASSQEGGNTEAFF. In DNA form, the CDR3 reads TGTGCCAGCAGCCAAGAGGGAGGGAACACTGAAGCTTTCTTT. This chain joins TRBV3-1 and TRBJ1-1, with D unclear. This CDR3 is built from 14 residues. Germline CDR1 LGHDT, CDR2 YNNKEL (reference sequence). The ends were cut back, 0 bases at V and 1 base at J, with 6 bases in the middle.

The rearrangement joins TRBV7-6 to TRBJ2-1; D is perhaps TRBD2 (6 bases). This CDR3 is 13 amino acids long. Trimming took 5 bases from V and 16 from J, leaving 21 bases between them. In germline, CDR1 is SGHVS, CDR2 FNYEAQ. The CDR3 nucleotides read TGTGCCAGCAGCCCCTCCTCCCTCGGCGGGGAATTCTTC. It yields the protein CASSPSSLGGEFF.

The chain employs TRBV5-1 and TRBJ2-3; 7 nucleotides agree with TRBD2. The CDR3 runs to 15 residues. Germline assignment: CDR1 SGHRS and CDR2 YFSETQ. V shed 4 bases, J shed 3 bases, and the junction held 8 bases outside the gene matches. The CDR3 nucleotides are TGCGCCAGCAGCCCACGGTGGGGGGGGACAGATACGCAGTATTTT. Amino acids: CASSPRWGGTDTQYF.

The chain couples TRBV3-1 to TRBJ2-1; TRBD1 matches at 7 bases. This CDR3 is 15 amino acids long. Per germline, CDR1 LGHDT and CDR2 YNNKEL (reference sequence). The J segment lost 3 bases and the V segment lost 4 bases, leaving 6 bases of the junction unmatched. The CDR3 loop reads CASSPTGESYNEQFF. The CDR3 nucleotides are TGTGCCAGCAGCCCAACAGGGGAAAGCTACAATGAGCAGTTCTTC.

The chain employs TRBV12-3 or TRBV12-4 and TRBJ2-1; TRBD2 aligns across 7 bases. The CDR3 has 15 residues. V trimming: 3 bases; J trimming: 2 bases; junction bases outside the gene matches: 4. CDR3 protein: CASSFRGVPYNEQFF. For the CDR3, the DNA is TGTGCCAGCAGTTTTCGGGGGGTTCCCTACAATGAGCAGTTCTTC.

The V and J genes are TRBV29-1 and TRBJ2-7, with 10 bases aligning to TRBD1. The V and J ends lost 7 bases and 4 bases, in that order; junction bases with no gene match: 4. Germline CDR1 is SQVTM and CDR2 is ANQGSEA. This CDR3 region has 12 residues. The CDR3 here is CSAGQGGYEQYF. For the CDR3, the DNA is TGCAGCGCCGGACAGGGGGGGTACGAGCAGTACTTC.

This clonotype showed up just once. This chain connects TRBV5-8 to TRBJ1-2; 8 bases are a match to TRBD1. With 7 bases clipped from V and 8 bases from J, the junction kept 1 base outside the gene matches. The CDR3 runs to 10 residues. CDR1 is SGHTS and CDR2 is YDEGEE in the germline V gene. The CDR3 protein is CASDRGGYTF. CDR3 sequence (DNA): TGTGCCAGCGACAGGGGCGGCTACACCTTC.

J is TRBJ1-5 and V is TRBV3-1; D is ambiguous. V lost 8 bases and J lost 3, with 11 bases in between. The V gene's germline CDR1 is LGHDT and CDR2 YNNKEL (reference sequence). The length of the CDR3 is 13 residues. CDR3 residues: CASSSRLNQPQHF. The DNA for the CDR3 is TGTGCCAGCTCATCGCGTCTCAATCAGCCCCAGCATTTT.

This sequence joins TRBV5-1 and TRBJ1-6, with TRBD1 as a possible D gene (5 bases). Trimming shortened V by 3 bases and J by 10 bases, and 17 bases separated the two germline ends. CDR1 SGHRS and CDR2 YFSETQ come from the germline V gene. The CDR3 spans 15 residues. Here the CDR3 DNA reads TGCGCCAGCAGCTCTACGTTAGAGGGGCGGTCACCCCTCCACTTT. It translates to CASSSTLEGRSPLHF.

CDR3 sequence reads: CASSQSGGMNTEAFF. The CDR3 region has the DNA TGTGCCAGCAGCCAATCCGGCGGAATGAACACTGAAGCTTTCTTT. The chain links TRBV7-3 to TRBJ1-1; D is undetermined. Germline CDR1 reads SGHTA; CDR2 reads FQGTGA. The CDR3 consists of 15 residues. Trimming removed 5 bases at V and 0 bases at J, with 13 bases between. The full variable domain, rest sourced from reference TRBV7-3 and TRBJ1-1, is GAGVSQTPSNKVTEKGKYVELRCDPISGHTALYWYRQSLGQGPEFLIYFQGTGAADDSGLPNDRFFAVRPEGSVSTLKIQRTERGDSAVYLCASSQSGGMNTEAFFGQGTRLTVV.

This rearrangement joins TRBV21-1 to TRBJ2-5; the table's D call of TRBD1 was not tested on the DNA. TRBV21-1 is designated a pseudogene. The CDR3 consists of 16 residues. The CDR3 nucleotides are TGTGCCATCCCGAGTGAGAGGGGGGAATACCAAGAGACCCAGTACTTC. Translation: CAIPSERGEYQETQYF.

This clonotype was counted a single time. The chain combines TRBV6-6 with TRBJ1-2; D is unresolved. V was cut by 7 bases and J by 8 bases, with 23 bases left in between. The CDR3 length is 15 residues. The germline CDR1 and CDR2 sequences are MNHNY and SVGAGI (reference sequence). DNA of the CDR3: TGTGCCAGCACCGCGTCCGGGTTCTCCAGCTGGGGCTACACCTTC. It encodes CASTASGFSSWGYTF.

The V call is TRBV20-1, the J call TRBJ2-4; perhaps TRBD2 as D (6 bases). Trimming left V 3 bases short and J 0 bases short, with 12 bases between. Germline values: CDR1 DFQATT, CDR2 SNEGSKA (reference sequence). CDR3 length: 15 residues. CDR3 sequence reads: CSASVVGGAKNIQYF. CDR3 nucleotides: TGCAGTGCTAGTGTTGTCGGGGGAGCCAAAAACATTCAGTACTTC.

This clonotype was recorded only once. The CDR3 sequence: CSARAEGSYEQYF. As DNA, the CDR3 is TGCAGTGCTAGAGCGGAGGGTTCCTACGAGCAGTACTTC. The V gene is TRBV20-1, the J gene TRBJ2-7; D perhaps matches TRBD2 (6 bases). V lost 1 base, J lost 1 base, and 8 bases lay in between. CDR1 and CDR2 from the germline V gene are DFQATT and SNEGSKA (reference sequence). The CDR3 length is 13 residues.

The chain links TRBV23-1 to TRBJ2-6; D possibly corresponds to TRBD2 (5 bases). TRBV23-1 belongs to the ORF category, with a function that is uncertain. Trimming cost V 7 bases and J 0 bases, with 16 bases left between them. The CDR3 contains 17 residues. CDR3 coding DNA: TGCGCCAGCACCTCCTCCCCCACTAGCTCTGGGGCCAACGTCCTGACTTTC. This gives the protein CASTSSPTSSGANVLTF.